This TCR beta chain was observed in a study of blood T cell repertoires in COVID-19. Study-wide context: There were acute and convalescent COVID-19 samples, and they came from the United States, Italy and Spain. T cells, B-cell-depleted T cells, or PBMCs provided the cDNA or gDNA that served as material.

Per the authors' pipeline: The assay estimated nucleated cells by amplifying reference gene primers. The data were produced by immunoSEQ multiplex PCR, yet TCRdb's version contains in-frame clones alone and is incomplete. From that table come the V and J calls and clone size; the DNA was used to work out D and trimming. The repertoire consists of around 130,000 clones, with around 89% occurring once and the leading ten covering 25% to 30%. This CDR3 spans 17 amino acids. Germline CDR1 and CDR2: SGHDT and YYEEEE. The V end was cut by 0 bases, the J end by 0 bases, with 16 bases between. This TCR was sampled from a man aged 70-80 years with active or convalescent COVID-19. The sample consisted of peripheral blood. The chain combines TRBV5-6 with TRBJ2-7, with D possibly being TRBD2 (5 bases). DNA of the CDR3: TGTGCCAGCAGCTTGGGGCCTTTAGTGGGGAGCTCCTACGAGCAGTACTTC. It encodes CASSLGPLVGSSYEQYF. Full variable domain (remainder filled in from reference TRBV5-6 and TRBJ2-7): DAGVTQSPTHLIKTRGQQVTLRCSPKSGHDTVSWYQQALGQGPQFIFQYYEEEERQRGNFPDRFSGHQFPNYSSELNVNALLLGDSALYLCASSLGPLVGSSYEQYFGPGTRLTVT.